A single sample gave rise to the 26 T cell receptor beta chains below, sequenced in a study of T cells in Graves' hyperthyroidism and ophthalmopathy. What was amplified from RNA transcripts were TCR beta CDR3 regions. In the first-round RT-PCR of the TCR CDR3, the HTBI primer set was used. Via MiXCR, TCRdb re-called the multiplex PCR reads, giving one row per CDR3 protein. Here the sample spans about 570,000 distinct CDR3 sequences, 35% to 55% being singletons. Material: peripheral blood or thyroid tissue (not recorded which). The receptors shown here come from an adult woman with Graves' disease, either hyperthyroidism or ophthalmopathy (not recorded which).

The CDR3 loop is CAISGTGNGNTIYF. The DNA for the CDR3 is TGTGCCATCAGTGGGACAGGGAACGGAAACACCATATATTTT. The gene calls are TRBV10-3 and TRBJ1-3, with 8 bases that match TRBD1. In germline, CDR1 is ENHRY, CDR2 SYGVKD. This CDR3 has 14 residues. After removal of 4 bases from V and 4 bases from J, the junction contained 3 bases not matched to a gene.

Ten or more counts support this clonotype. The rearrangement uses TRBV5-6 and TRBJ2-5; 7 bases align to TRBD1. Looked up from germline, CDR1 is SGHDT and CDR2 is YYEEEE. V shed 2 bases, J shed 5 bases, and the junction held 6 bases outside the gene matches. The CDR3 is 14 residues long. The CDR3 is CASSFADRVETQYF. CDR3 in DNA: TGTGCCAGCAGCTTCGCCGACAGGGTGGAGACCCAGTACTTC.

Many counts were recorded for this clonotype. The chain links TRBV5-5 to TRBJ2-5; D gene uncertain. The CDR3 spans 15 residues. The ends were cut back, 0 bases at V and 0 bases at J, with 9 bases in the middle. In germline, CDR1 is SGHKS, CDR2 YYEKEE (reference sequence). The DNA for the CDR3 is TGTGCCAGCAGCTTGGTGATTAACAACCAAGAGACCCAGTACTTC. Amino acid sequence: CASSLVINNQETQYF.

The chain has TRBV3-1 and TRBJ2-7; D tentatively fits TRBD1 or TRBD2 (5 bases each). CDR1 LGHDT and CDR2 YNNKEL come from the germline V gene (reference sequence). There are 14 residues in the CDR3. Trimming took off 2 bases at V and 5 bases at J, with 13 bases between the two ends. CDR3 loop: CASSQTPLGDEQYF. DNA of the CDR3: TGTGCCAGCAGCCAAACCCCGTTGGGGGACGAGCAGTACTTC.

Details on this clonotype: A read error may account for a junction end that differs from germline. This chain links TRBV29-1 with TRBJ2-7; TRBD1 might be the D (6 bases). CDR3 length equals 11 residues. Germline V gene lookup returns CDR1 SQVTM and CDR2 ANQGSEA. CDR3 loop: CSFEGEREQYF. CDR3 sequence (DNA): TGCAGCTTTGAGGGGGAGAGGGAGCAGTACTTC.

As regards this clonotype: An end of the junction differs from the germline gene, which may be a read error. The J gene is TRBJ2-6, the V gene TRBV2; D not resolved. The CDR3 contains 12 residues. Germline V gives CDR1 SNHLY, CDR2 FYNNEI. This CDR3 reads CASRPPEGTEAF. As DNA, the CDR3 is TGTGCCAGCCGTCCCCCCGAAGGAACTGAAGCTTTC.

The V and J genes are TRBV24-1 and TRBJ2-1; possibly TRBD1 for D (6 bases). CDR1 is KGHDR, CDR2 SFDVKD, per germline. The CDR3 is made up of 13 amino acids. Trimming removed 9 bases at V and 7 bases at J, with 15 bases between. CDR3 residues: CATGNRVLNEQFF. CDR3 nucleotides: TGTGCCACCGGAAACAGGGTTCTGAATGAGCAGTTCTTC.

This chain uses TRBV12-3 or TRBV12-4 with TRBJ2-5; possibly TRBD1 or TRBD2 for D (5 bases each). Between the trimmed V and J ends, which lost 6 bases and 5 bases, there was a span of 13 bases. The CDR3 length is 13 residues. For the CDR3, the DNA is TGTGCCAGCAGACCCGGGACGGTTGAGACCCAGTACTTC. Its translation is CASRPGTVETQYF.

This chain connects TRBV7-9 to TRBJ1-2; tentatively, D is TRBD1 (6 bases). With 2 bases removed from V and 6 bases from J, the gap between germline ends came to 13 bases. Germline lookup yields CDR1 SEHNR and CDR2 FQNEAQ (reference sequence). This CDR3 spans 14 amino acids. Written as DNA, the CDR3 is TGTGCCAGCAGCTTAACGAGACAGGAAGATGGCTACACCTTC. It codes for CASSLTRQEDGYTF.

This clonotype was seen many times. V usage is TRBV5-1 and J usage is TRBJ2-7; no clear D. Trimming pared 1 base from V and 6 bases from J, leaving 11 bases between. The germline V gene encodes CDR1 SGHRS and CDR2 YFSETQ. This CDR3 spans 13 amino acids. The CDR3 protein is CASSLRANSEQYF. The CDR3 DNA reads TGCGCCAGCAGCTTGAGGGCTAATAGCGAGCAGTACTTC.

V usage is TRBV2 and J usage is TRBJ2-5; TRBD1 agrees at 9 bases. This CDR3 comprises 15 residues. The germline V gene encodes CDR1 SNHLY and CDR2 FYNNEI. J was trimmed by 4 bases and V by 5 bases; bases with no gene match: 8. In nucleotides, the CDR3 is TGTGCCAGCAGTCCGCCCGGGACAGGGTCAGAGACCCAGTACTTC. Protein product: CASSPPGTGSETQYF.

This clonotype was recorded many times. V and J are TRBV19 and TRBJ2-2; the match to TRBD2 covers 14 bases. CDR3 length: 15 amino acids. J was trimmed by 7 bases and V by 8 bases; bases with no gene match: 6. Germline-derived CDR1 and CDR2 are LNHDA and SQIVND (reference sequence). In DNA form, the CDR3 reads TGTGCCAGTCGACTAGCGGGAGGGCCCGGCGGGGAGCTGTTTTTT. Its translation: CASRLAGGPGGELFF.

This chain joins TRBV2 and TRBJ2-1; 8 nucleotides line up with TRBD2. This CDR3 comprises 13 residues. The germline gives CDR1 SNHLY, CDR2 FYNNEI. The trim removed 7 bases at V and 4 bases at J, leaving 3 bases unmatched. The CDR3 loop reads CASTAGAYNEQFF. CDR3 nucleotide sequence: TGTGCCAGCACAGCGGGGGCATACAATGAGCAGTTCTTC.

A remark on this clonotype: The junction departs from the called germline gene at one end, perhaps through a read error. The V and J genes are TRBV2 and TRBJ2-5, with D perhaps given as TRBD1 or TRBD2 (5 bases each). The CDR3 runs to 12 residues. The V gene's germline CDR1 is SNHLY and CDR2 FYNNEI. The CDR3 reads CATSDGAQPQYF. The CDR3 DNA reads TGTGCCACCAGTGACGGGGCTCAGCCCCAGTACTTC.

V is TRBV7-3 and J is TRBJ2-1; 7 nucleotides align to TRBD2. CDR1 SGHTA and CDR2 FQGTGA come from the germline V gene. V was clipped by 5 bases and J by 0 bases; unmatched bases: 4. The CDR3 spans 15 residues. The CDR3 here is CASSLTSDSYNEQFF. DNA of the CDR3: TGTGCCAGCAGCCTCACTAGCGACTCCTACAATGAGCAGTTCTTC. Looking up the rest from reference TRBV7-3 and TRBJ2-1 gives the full variable domain: GAGVSQTPSNKVTEKGKYVELRCDPISGHTALYWYRQSLGQGPEFLIYFQGTGAADDSGLPNDRFFAVRPEGSVSTLKIQRTERGDSAVYLCASSLTSDSYNEQFFGPGTRLTVL.

Only a few counts were recorded for this clonotype. Just one base apart from a much larger clone, this may be a read error. This chain uses TRBV2 with TRBJ2-7, with D tentatively TRBD1 or TRBD2 (5 bases each). The CDR3 totals 14 residues. In germline, CDR1 is SNHLY, CDR2 FYNNEI. The V gene lost 6 bases and the J gene lost 2 bases, with 14 bases spanning the gap. The CDR3 bases are TGTGCCAGCAGCCCCGGGACCCTCACCTACGAGCAGTACTTC. Its translation: CASSPGTLTYEQYF.

This clonotype was seen repeatedly, ten times or more. CDR3 sequence: CAISEEGMETQYF. The CDR3 DNA sequence: TGTGCCATCAGTGAGGAGGGGATGGAGACCCAGTACTTC. The V gene is TRBV10-3, the J gene TRBJ2-5; D possibly uses TRBD1 or TRBD2 (5 bases each). Germline V gene sequence: CDR1 ENHRY, CDR2 SYGVKD. This CDR3 is built from 13 residues. V lost 2 bases to trimming and J lost 5 bases, with 9 bases between them.

This clonotype was recorded a few times. The chain recombines TRBV19 with TRBJ1-1; D ambiguous. Deletions cut 0 bases from V and 4 bases from J, with 6 bases between. The CDR3 length is 13 residues. CDR1 and CDR2 from the germline V gene are LNHDA and SQIVND (reference sequence). The CDR3: CASSIDWTTEAFF. In DNA, the CDR3 is TGTGCCAGTAGTATAGACTGGACCACTGAAGCTTTCTTT.

The sample holds many counts of this clonotype. V gene TRBV6-1 combines with J gene TRBJ2-7; 10 nucleotides align to TRBD2. V lost 7 bases, J lost 3 bases, and 9 bases stayed unmatched. Germline CDR1 reads MNHNS; CDR2 reads SASEGT. The CDR3 spans 15 residues. CDR3 amino acids: CASTTSGTSVYEQYF. The CDR3 nucleotides read TGTGCCAGCACTACGTCTGGGACTAGCGTCTACGAGCAGTACTTC.

The chain recombines TRBV2 with TRBJ2-7, with D possibly TRBD1 on 5 matching bases. Trimming took off 6 bases at V and 4 bases at J, with 16 bases between the two ends. There are 14 residues in the CDR3. The germline CDR1 and CDR2 sequences are SNHLY and FYNNEI. For the CDR3, the DNA is TGTGCCAGCAGCTTAGATCCAGGGTTTTACGAGCAGTACTTC. It specifies CASSLDPGFYEQYF.

This clonotype was counted many times. The chain has TRBV4-1 and TRBJ1-2; a weak D match, TRBD1 (6 bases). The CDR3 totals 17 residues. V lost 0 bases, J lost 3 bases, and 17 bases lay in between. CDR1 and CDR2 (germline): MGHRA, YSYEKL. Here the CDR3 reads CASSQDQAQGLYYGYTF. Here the CDR3 DNA reads TGCGCCAGCAGCCAAGATCAGGCACAGGGACTGTACTATGGCTACACCTTC.

This clonotype was counted many times. V gene TRBV7-2 combines with J gene TRBJ2-7; D could derive from TRBD1 or TRBD2 (5 bases each). Germline V gives CDR1 SGHTA, CDR2 FQGNSA. This CDR3 has 15 residues. With 5 bases removed from V and 0 bases from J, the gap between germline ends came to 14 bases. The CDR3 region is CASSTRGGSSYEQYF. For the CDR3, the DNA is TGTGCCAGCAGCACCCGGGGCGGAAGCTCCTACGAGCAGTACTTC.

V is TRBV28 and J is TRBJ1-5, with D unresolved. Germline V gene data show CDR1 as MDHEN and CDR2 as SYDVKM. V gave up 10 bases and J gave up 0 bases, with 7 bases separating them. This CDR3 region has 12 residues. The CDR3 DNA reads TGTGCCAACTCCTATAGCAATCAGCCCCAGCATTTT. Translating gives CANSYSNQPQHF.

The gene calls are TRBV19 and TRBJ2-7; no definite D call. The CDR3 covers 15 residues. V lost 6 bases to trimming and J lost 0 bases, with 15 bases between them. Germline V gives CDR1 LNHDA, CDR2 SQIVND (reference sequence). The CDR3 nucleotides read TGTGCCAGTAGCTCCTTCGTGTCGCACTCCTACGAGCAGTACTTC. Translated: CASSSFVSHSYEQYF.

The chain carries TRBV7-9 and TRBJ2-7; D possibly corresponds to TRBD1 (6 bases). The germline V and J ends were trimmed by 5 bases and 6 bases, with 11 bases remaining between them. Germline CDR1 SEHNR, CDR2 FQNEAQ (reference sequence). The CDR3 has 12 amino acids. The CDR3 loop reads CASSTQGGEQYF. CDR3 nucleotides: TGTGCCAGCAGCACACAGGGCGGCGAGCAGTACTTC.

This clonotype was counted ten times or more. V gene TRBV6-1 combines with J gene TRBJ2-7; D is ambiguous. Between the trimmed V and J ends, which lost 3 bases and 4 bases, there was a span of 13 bases. Germline loops: CDR1 MNHNS, CDR2 SASEGT. The CDR3 is 14 residues long. DNA for the CDR3: TGTGCCAGCAGTGAGAAATCAACCCGGTACGAGCAGTACTTC. This gives the protein CASSEKSTRYEQYF.